This is a list of T cell receptor beta chains from one sample in a study of response to subunit inactivated influenza vaccine. Each CDR3 protein gets one entry after TCRdb re-called the RT-PCR reads with MiXCR. Here the sample spans roughly 700,000 distinct CDR3 sequences, approximately 13% being singletons. This specimen consisted of PBMCs from blood, obtained 14 days before vaccination. The receptors derive from a man aged 45 to 65 who received an inactivated influenza vaccine. Both conserved end residues are part of each CDR3. The order of the fields is clone size, V gene, J gene, D gene, CDR3 DNA, CDR3 protein. D genes are given only for firm matches. Clone size appears in some rows only: once, few, many, or a class for an expanded clone.

>.|TRBV7-2|TRBJ2-7|TRBD1
TGTGCCAGCAGCACCGGACAGGGCAATCACTACGAGCAGTACTTC
CASSTGQGNHYEQYF
>.|TRBV5-1|TRBJ2-5|TRBD1
TGCGCCAGCAGCGGCGGACAGGGATTAACGACCCAGTACTTC
CASSGGQGLTTQYF
>.|TRBV12-3/TRBV12-4|TRBJ2-2|TRBD2
TGTACCTTCAGTTTAGCGCCTAGCGGGAGAACGAACACCGGGGAGCTGTTTTTT
CTFSLAPSGRTNTGELFF
>.|TRBV12-3/TRBV12-4|TRBJ1-1|.
TGTGCCAGCAGTTTATTGCGAGGAGGCACTGAAGCTTTCTTT
CASSLLRGGTEAFF
>few|TRBV20-1|TRBJ2-1|TRBD1
TGCAGTGCTAGTCCCCGGGTTTGGACAGGGAGCGACAATGAGCAGTTCTTC
CSASPRVWTGSDNEQFF
>many|TRBV6-5|TRBJ2-3|.
TGTGCCAGCAGTTACAATCTAGCGTATAGCACAGATACGCAGTATTTT
CASSYNLAYSTDTQYF
>few|TRBV6-5|TRBJ2-5|TRBD1
TGTGCCAGCAGTTACCGTAGGGGAGGACAGGGCGTCGAGACCCAGTACTTC
CASSYRRGGQGVETQYF
>few|TRBV7-9|TRBJ2-7|.
TGTGCCAGCAGCTCCGAGGCCCTCTCCTACGAGCAGTACTTC
CASSSEALSYEQYF
>.|TRBV5-1|TRBJ1-2|.
TGCGCCAGCAGCTGGACCACTAACTATGGCTACACCTTC
CASSWTTNYGYTF
>.|TRBV18|TRBJ2-3|.
TGTGCCAGCTCGAAAGCCGTTGGGAGGCCAACAGATACGCAGTATTTT
CASSKAVGRPTDTQYF
>.|TRBV12-3/TRBV12-4|TRBJ1-2|.
TGTGCCAGCAGAGGGGGAACCGGCGCTAACTATGGCTACACCTTC
CASRGGTGANYGYTF
>many|TRBV20-1|TRBJ2-3|TRBD1
TGCAGTGCCGGACAGGGGCGCACAGATACGCAGTATTTT
CSAGQGRTDTQYF
>once|TRBV7-9|TRBJ2-5|.
TGTGCCAGCAGCTTAGACGGTGTCCAGACCCAGTACTTC
CASSLDGVQTQYF
>few|TRBV25-1|TRBJ1-1|.
TGTGCCAGCAGGACGGGGGGAGTCACTGAAGCTTTCTTT
CASRTGGVTEAFF
>few|TRBV14|TRBJ2-2|.
TGTGCCAGCAGCCTACGACAGGACTTACCCACCGGGGAGCTGTTTTTT
CASSLRQDLPTGELFF
>.|TRBV3-1|TRBJ1-6|.
TGTGCCAGCAGCCAAGATATCGTCTTGTCACCCCTCCACTTT
CASSQDIVLSPLHF
>few|TRBV21-1|TRBJ2-1|.
TGTGCCAGCAGACCCTTGGCCAGGGGAGGCAATGAGCAGTTCTTC
CASRPLARGGNEQFF
>.|TRBV7-2|TRBJ1-4|.
TGTGCCAGCAGCAGGATAGGGGGTAATGAAAAACTGTTTTTT
CASSRIGGNEKLFF
>many|TRBV5-1|TRBJ2-7|TRBD2
TGCGCCAGCAGCTCGTCCGGGACTAGCGGGAGACCTTTGTTCGAGCAGTACTTC
CASSSSGTSGRPLFEQYF
>many|TRBV20-1|TRBJ1-5|.
TGCAGTGCTAGAGATAGGAGGTATGGGCAGCCCCAGCATTTT
CSARDRRYGQPQHF
>many|TRBV21-1|TRBJ2-3|.
TGTGCCAGCAGCAAAAGGACTAGCCGAGACACAGATACGCAGTATTTT
CASSKRTSRDTDTQYF
>many|TRBV5-1|TRBJ2-2|.
TGCGCCAGCAGAGACCCCGTCTCCCGTTCCACCGGGGAGCTGTTTTTT
CASRDPVSRSTGELFF
>.|TRBV18|TRBJ1-1|.
TGTGCCAGCTCACCACCTGGGGAGGGCTGGAACACTGAAGCTTTCTTT
CASSPPGEGWNTEAFF
>many|TRBV20-1|TRBJ2-3|TRBD2
TGCAGTGCTAGAGCCGGGGGGGCATTAGATACGCAGTATTTT
CSARAGGALDTQYF
>few|TRBV6-1|TRBJ1-3|.
TGTGCCAGCAGTCCCTTGTGGACCACTGAAATTGGGAACACCATATATTTT
CASSPLWTTEIGNTIYF
>.|TRBV29-1|TRBJ2-1|TRBD2
TGCAGCGTTGAACCATCCGGGAGGGATGAGCAGTTCTTC
CSVEPSGRDEQFF
>.|TRBV20-1|TRBJ1-5|.
TGCAGTGCCCTCCCGCGGACCGGCAATCAGCCCCAGCATTTT
CSALPRTGNQPQHF
>few|TRBV7-9|TRBJ2-2|TRBD1
TGTGCCAGCAGCTTACCGAACGAGGACAGGGGGCCCGGGGAGCTGTTTTTT
CASSLPNEDRGPGELFF
>few|TRBV20-1|TRBJ1-1|.
TGCAGTGCTAGAGATCGCAGGGTCAGTACTGAAGCTTTCTTT
CSARDRRVSTEAFF
>many|TRBV20-1|TRBJ1-1|.
TGCAGTGCTAACCGGGCCCCGAACACTGAAGCTTTCTTT
CSANRAPNTEAFF
>.|TRBV28|TRBJ1-4|.
TGTGCCAGCAGTCAGCAGGAGGCCGAAGAAAAACTGTTTTTT
CASSQQEAEEKLFF
>.|TRBV27|TRBJ2-7|TRBD1
TGTGCCAGCAGTTTATATCGGGACAGGGTTGGCGAGCAGTACTTC
CASSLYRDRVGEQYF
>few|TRBV20-1|TRBJ1-1|TRBD1
TGCAGTGCAAGGGGACAGTCACTTATGAACACTGAAGCTTTCTTT
CSARGQSLMNTEAFF
>.|TRBV20-1|TRBJ2-5|TRBD2
TGCAGTGCCCGCAGCGGGGGGGCGGGAGAGACCCAGTACTTC
CSARSGGAGETQYF
>few|TRBV29-1|TRBJ2-7|.
TGCAGCGTTGTGGTAACCGAGCAGTACTTC
CSVVVTEQYF
>few|TRBV7-8|TRBJ1-5|.
TGTGCCAGCAGCTCAGTCGGGGGTTATCAGCCCCAGCATTTT
CASSSVGGYQPQHF
>many|TRBV12-3/TRBV12-4|TRBJ1-1|.
TGTGCCAGCAGCCCAGACAGAGTCAACACTGAAGCTTTCTTT
CASSPDRVNTEAFF
>few|TRBV20-1|TRBJ1-3|TRBD1
TGCAGTGCTAGAGAACAGGGGGGGAACACCATATATTTT
CSAREQGGNTIYF
>few|TRBV7-3|TRBJ2-7|TRBD2
TGTGCCAGCAGCTCGGGACTAGCGGGAGACGAGCAGTACTTC
CASSSGLAGDEQYF
>.|TRBV7-6|TRBJ2-5|TRBD2
TGTGCCAGCAGCTTAGTTTCAGCGGGAGGAGGAGAGACCCAGTACTTC
CASSLVSAGGGETQYF
>few|TRBV28|TRBJ2-2|.
TGTGCCAGCAGTCCACTCCCCGGAACATCCAGAAACACCGGGGAGCTGTTTTTT
CASSPLPGTSRNTGELFF
>few|TRBV6-1|TRBJ2-7|TRBD1
TGTGCCAGCAGTAAACCGGGACAGGGTCGCTACGAGCAGTACTTC
CASSKPGQGRYEQYF
>few|TRBV11-2|TRBJ2-2|.
TGTGCCAGCGAGGGAGAGCATGACACCGGGGAGCTGTTTTTT
CASEGEHDTGELFF
>.|TRBV11-1|TRBJ2-1|.
TGTGCCAGCAGCTTATTCGCGACAGACAACTACAATGAGCAGTTCTTC
CASSLFATDNYNEQFF
>few|TRBV9|TRBJ1-4|.
TGTGCCAGCAGTCAGGGAGGGGCAAGTGAAAAACTGTTTTTT
CASSQGGASEKLFF
>.|TRBV2|TRBJ1-2|.
TGTGCCAGCAGCGAAACAGGGTCTAAGGGCTACACCTTC
CASSETGSKGYTF
>.|TRBV15|TRBJ1-1|.
TGTGCCACCAGCAGAGCGTGGAGGGAAGCCACTGAAGCTTTCTTT
CATSRAWREATEAFF